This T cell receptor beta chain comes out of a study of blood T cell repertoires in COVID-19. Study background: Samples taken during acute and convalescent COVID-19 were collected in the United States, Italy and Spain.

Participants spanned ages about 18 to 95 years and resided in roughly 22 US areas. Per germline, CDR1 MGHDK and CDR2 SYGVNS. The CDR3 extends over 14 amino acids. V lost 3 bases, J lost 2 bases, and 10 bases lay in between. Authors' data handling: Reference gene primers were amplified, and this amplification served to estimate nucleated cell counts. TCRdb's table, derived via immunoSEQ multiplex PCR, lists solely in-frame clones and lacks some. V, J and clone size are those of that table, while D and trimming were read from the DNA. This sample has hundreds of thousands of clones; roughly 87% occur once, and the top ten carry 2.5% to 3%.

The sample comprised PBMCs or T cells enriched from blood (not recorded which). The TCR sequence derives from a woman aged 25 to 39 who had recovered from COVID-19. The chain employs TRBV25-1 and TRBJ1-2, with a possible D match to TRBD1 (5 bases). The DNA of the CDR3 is TGTGCCAGCAGTGACCCGACAGTAAACTATGGCTACACCTTC. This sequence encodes CASSDPTVNYGYTF.